This TCR beta chain was sequenced for a study of CXCR3-negative and CXCR3-positive naive CD8 T cells. cDNA libraries for TRB were generated by 5' RACE incorporating UMI labels. Using the 5' RACE reads, TCRdb records one entry per CDR3 protein without DNA. The sample shows 150,000 to 160,000 distinct CDR3 sequences, and 0.45% to 0.6% sits with its ten largest clones. CDR3 length equals 15 residues. Germline V gene data show CDR1 as DFQATT and CDR2 as SNEGSKA (reference sequence). In regard to this clonotype: No antigen is known for it.

Broader study findings: Expression of CXCR3 was partially reduced after cryopreservation, and fresh PBMCs were used in most assays. Whereas memory cells differed, naive CXCR3-negative and CXCR3-positive cells shared similar TRBV-TRBJ usage. CXCR3-positive naive cells had TRB CDR3s that were more hydrophobic than CXCR3-negative naive cells had. Both of the naive subsets showed about the same high diversity, but memory CD8+ cells had much less.

CD45RO-CCR7+CD27+CD95- expression identified naive CD8+ T cells. The TCR sequence derives from a human donor in good health. Some clones in this sample may be carry-over from other donors' samples. The V and J genes are TRBV20-1 and TRBJ2-7; TCRdb's D gene call, TRBD2, goes unchecked for lack of DNA. The sequencing input was naive CXCR3+ CD8+ T cells from blood. The subset was: CD45RO-CCR7+CD27+CD95- naive CD8+ T cells expressing CXCR3 (TNR3+). The CDR3 loop reads CSAPTTSGLTYEQYF.